Listed here is a single TCR beta chain. Its antigen specificity is not known. Base qualities are not provided; no much larger clone lies one nucleotide away. The sample originates from a study of CD8 T cells in ankylosing spondylitis (dated by TCRdb to 2016 to 2017). The study in broad terms: The study set out to find disease-linked TCR variants by profiling T cell receptor beta repertoires in ankylosing spondylitis patients and healthy donors. The whole study cohort included 85 to 120 healthy donors and 25 ankylosing spondylitis patients. Peripheral blood was sampled, and synovial fluid was also collected from ankylosing spondylitis patients.

Synovial fluid samples were paired with blood samples taken from the same ankylosing spondylitis patients. General conclusions and limits of the study: The disease-linked clones had a CD8+ phenotype and were found at relatively low frequencies in peripheral blood. Significant enrichment of the disease-linked clones was reported in matched synovial fluid samples from ankylosing spondylitis patients. Some TCR beta motif variants had previously been reported in synovial fluid and blood of reactive arthritis patients, which suggested common disease-initiation mechanisms. Blood from ankylosing spondylitis patients appeared to be characterized by a TCR beta motif made up of under ten highly homologous amino acid variants.

Clipping removes 5 bases from V and 0 bases from J, with 6 as the unmatched junction base count. Inclusive of the bounding cysteine and phenylalanine, the CDR3 is 17 residues long. The DNA shown is the 51-base CDR3, in frame from base 1. The instrument was an Illumina HiSeq 2500. Quantitative 5'-RACE with molecular barcodes was used to prepare TCR beta libraries. As for how the authors treated the data: A new computational method based on a probabilistic model of VDJ rearrangement was used to identify disease-linked TCR variants. TCRdb trimmed public reads at Q25 via fastp, called clones via MiXCR and kept in-frame beta chains. Entries are consolidated by CDR3 protein sequence, retaining the most common genes and DNA. It is TCRdb's table, rather than the study itself, that gives the V and J calls and clone size. A total of roughly 150,000 distinct CDR3 sequences appear in this sample, roughly 34% of them only once. Together, the top ten hold around 6.2% of the sample.

In this chain, TRBV12-3 or TRBV12-4 is recombined with TRBJ2-6, with TRBD1 matching 8 junction bases. The receptor was derived from a male donor with ankylosing spondylitis. The sequencing input was synovial fluid, either unsorted or a sorted T cell fraction (not recorded which). The CDR3 here reads CASSPTGALSGANVLTF. The DNA reads TGTGCCAGCAGTCCGACAGGGGCCCTCTCTGGGGCCAACGTCCTGACTTTC.